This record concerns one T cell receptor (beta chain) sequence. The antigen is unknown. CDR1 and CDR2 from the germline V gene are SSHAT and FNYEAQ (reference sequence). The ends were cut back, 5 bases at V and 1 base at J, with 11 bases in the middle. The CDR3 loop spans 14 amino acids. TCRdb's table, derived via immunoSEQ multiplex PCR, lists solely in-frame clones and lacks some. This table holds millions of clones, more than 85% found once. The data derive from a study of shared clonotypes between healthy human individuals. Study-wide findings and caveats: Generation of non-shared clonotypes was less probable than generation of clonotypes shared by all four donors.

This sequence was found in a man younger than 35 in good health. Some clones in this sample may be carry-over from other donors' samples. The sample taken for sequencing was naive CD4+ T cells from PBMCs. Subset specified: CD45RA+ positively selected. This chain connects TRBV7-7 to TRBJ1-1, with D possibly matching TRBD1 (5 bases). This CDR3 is CASSAGPTNTEAFF. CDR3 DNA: TGTGCCAGCAGCGCGGGACCGACGAACACTGAAGCTTTCTTT.